The sequence of this T cell receptor (beta chain) was determined in a study of identical twins. Study-level results: Twins shared beta out-of-frame sequences in excess, but this excess was weaker. Clonotypes of the beta chain that were abundant in cord blood carried fewer insertions (memory repertoires showed none). There was more out-of-frame TCR alpha sharing in monozygotic twins than models estimated.

This CDR3 region has 14 residues. V was cut by 0 bases and J by 9 bases, with 9 bases left in between. Germline-derived CDR1 and CDR2 are LGHDT and YNNKEL (reference sequence). Details on this clonotype: Its antigen is undetermined.

Through template switching, a universal primer site was introduced, and the cDNA contained unique molecular identifiers. TCRdb ran MiXCR on the 5' RACE reads and lists one entry per CDR3 protein. The sample yields hundreds of thousands of distinct CDR3 sequences, approximately 13% seen once. The data also belong to a second study, concerning yellow fever vaccine responses in identical twins.

This receptor was obtained from a woman younger than 30 in good health. The chain uses TRBV3-1 and TRBJ1-6, with a possible D match to TRBD1 (5 bases). Sequencing used PBMCs. The CDR3 protein is CASSQDQGSSPLHF. The DNA for the CDR3 is TGTGCCAGCAGCCAAGATCAGGGAAGTTCACCCCTCCACTTT.